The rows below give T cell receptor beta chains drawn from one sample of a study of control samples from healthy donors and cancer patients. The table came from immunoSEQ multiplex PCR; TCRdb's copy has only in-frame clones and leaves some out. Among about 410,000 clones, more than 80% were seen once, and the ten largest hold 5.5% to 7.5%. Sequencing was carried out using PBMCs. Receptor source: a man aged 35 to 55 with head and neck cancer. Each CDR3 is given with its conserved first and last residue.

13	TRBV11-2	CASGLGGEREAFF
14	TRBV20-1	CSASRTSGSYEQFF
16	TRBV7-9	CASSPPPSGRSYEQYF
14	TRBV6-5	CASRAPGAYTEAFF
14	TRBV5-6	CASSPRTSLGTQYF
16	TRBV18	CASSPANILNTGELFF
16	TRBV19	CASSMGSGQLTYEQYF
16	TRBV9	CASSVGTTGGSREQFF
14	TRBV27	CASSLSVKGLEQYF
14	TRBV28	CASSLLGIYNEQFF
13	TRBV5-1	CASRWEGTDTQYF
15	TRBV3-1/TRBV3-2	CASSPGLAYYNEQFF
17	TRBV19	CASHGRGQGQGNQPQHF
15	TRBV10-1	CASRDRDSYTDTQYF
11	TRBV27	CASSPGDEQFF
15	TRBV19	CASSITPGGNTEAFF
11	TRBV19	CASSTLDEQFF
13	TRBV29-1	CSVPGPSTGELFF
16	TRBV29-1	CSGTRFPGEANYGYTF
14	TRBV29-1	CSVDRLTGGGEAFF
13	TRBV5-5	CASSRPGMGEQYF
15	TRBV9	CASSVVAASSYEQYF
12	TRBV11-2	CASSLAPYEQYF
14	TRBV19	CASSMLSFSWEQFF
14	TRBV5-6	CASSLEASWETQYF
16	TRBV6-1	CASSEGPGEGFNEQFF
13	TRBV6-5	CASSYLGEEGYTF
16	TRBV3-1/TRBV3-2	CASSQKTGQHYNEQFF
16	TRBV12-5	CASGLVTVASYNEQFF
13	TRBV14	CASSKLLTGELFF
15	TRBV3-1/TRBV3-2	CASSPTGGGYNEQFF
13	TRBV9	CASSPGSAGELFF
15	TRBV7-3	CASSLRADHTDTQYF
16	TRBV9	CASSAADTGGSEKLFF
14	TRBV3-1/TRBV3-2	CASSQGQGRAEAFF
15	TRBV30	CAWKAGPGPPGELFF
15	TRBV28	CASIHRGATNEKLFF
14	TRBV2	CASKLSEGSSPEHF
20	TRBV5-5	CASSLRLAGTLPSGTGELFF
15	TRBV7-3	CASSPRQGSGSEAFF
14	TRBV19	CASSRAVGTYEQYF
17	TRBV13	CASSLGFASVNTGELFF
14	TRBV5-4	CASSPVEGGHEQYF
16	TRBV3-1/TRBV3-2	CASSQVTGEEDYGYTF
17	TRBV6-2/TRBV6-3	CASSYYFRDRRNYGYTF
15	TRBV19	CASSIGDRATDTQYF
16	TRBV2	CASSESQAHSGNTIYF
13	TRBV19	CASSSAIWGEAFF
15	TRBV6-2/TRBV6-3	CASSYGLAGKETQYF
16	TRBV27	CASSYADTIGTGELFF
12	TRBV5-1	CASKGLQETQYF
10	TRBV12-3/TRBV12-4	CASSPYEQFF
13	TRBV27	CASSFQGTDTQYF